The clone carrying this T cell receptor beta chain was observed a single time. What it binds is unknown. Distinct nucleotide sequences in the sample also encode this CDR3. Only in-frame clones appear in the TCRdb table, and some are missing; sequencing was by immunoSEQ multiplex PCR. The sample lists around 620,000 clones, approximately 95% occurring once. These data belong to a study of shared clonotypes between healthy human individuals. Study outcomes and limitations: Generation probabilities were higher for clonotypes shared across all four sorted-subset donors than for unshared ones.

Selected positively for CCR7 and CD45RO-negative, naive CD8 cells excluded terminally differentiated effector memory CD45RA+ cells. Healthy adults negative for HIV, lacking recent acute infections or vaccinations, served as donors. This CDR3 comprises 12 residues. Trimming removed 6 bases from V and 0 bases from J, with 6 bases in between. Germline CDR1 MDHEN, CDR2 SYDVKM. J is TRBJ2-7 and V is TRBV28; no firm D call. The source material was naive CD8+ T cells sorted from blood. This TCR came from a woman aged 25 to 39 in good health. The chain's CDR3 is CASSPSSYEQYF. The CDR3 DNA sequence: TGTGCCAGCAGCCCCAGCTCCTACGAGCAGTACTTC. Variable domain in full (rest from reference TRBV28 and TRBJ2-7): DVKVTQSSRYLVKRTGEKVFLECVQDMDHENMFWYRQDPGLGLRLIYFSYDVKMKEKGDIPEGYSVSREKKERFSLILESASTNQTSMYLCASSPSSYEQYFGPGTRLTVT.